The clone carrying this T cell receptor (beta chain) was detected only a few times. The target antigen is unknown. The study reverse transcribed the entire isolated RNA, so it sequenced expressed TCRB transcripts. Sequencing used immunoSEQ multiplex PCR; TCRdb keeps in-frame clones, though not all of them. The sample shows about 340,000 clones, roughly 14% of them seen only once. The CDR3 is 12 amino acids. The V gene's germline CDR1 is MDHEN and CDR2 SYDVKM. V gave up 5 bases and J gave up 3 bases, with 7 bases separating them. The sample comes from a study of beta chain features in type 1 diabetes. Study-wide findings and caveats: TCRB CDR3s were moderately but significantly shorter in Type 1 diabetes patients in all four CD4+ subsets.

The source is a woman aged 18-29 years with type 1 diabetes. The genes are TRBV28 and TRBJ1-1, with D unclear. Sequencing was performed on naive CD4+ T cells from blood. CDR3: CASSLRYTEAFF. The CDR3 DNA reads TGTGCCAGCAGTCTGAGATACACTGAAGCTTTCTTT.